Presented here are 7 T cell receptor beta chains from one specimen sequenced in a study of blood T cell repertoires in COVID-19. Profiling relied on immunoSEQ multiplex PCR, and the TCRdb table lists in-frame clones only, not all of them. The sample includes about 64,000 clones, around 83% of them seen just once. Material for sequencing was peripheral blood. Receptor source: a human donor in a cohort sampled during active COVID-19.

The rearrangement links TRBV30 to TRBJ1-2; weak D call: TRBD1 (5 bases). The germline V gene encodes CDR1 GTSNPN and CDR2 SVGIG (reference sequence). V gave up 2 bases and J gave up 4 bases, with 8 bases separating them. The CDR3 consists of 12 residues. This CDR3 reads CAWSSGSYGYTF. DNA of the CDR3: TGTGCCTGGAGTTCAGGGTCCTATGGCTACACCTTC.

V gene TRBV7-6 combines with J gene TRBJ1-6; D is unclear. The CDR3 loop spans 13 amino acids. Germline-derived CDR1 and CDR2 are SGHVS and FNYEAQ. This chain's CDR3 is CAGRSSYNSPLHF. The CDR3 region has the DNA TGTGCTGGCCGGAGCTCCTATAATTCACCCCTCCACTTT.

The chain couples TRBV5-5 to TRBJ2-5; 7 positions match TRBD2. With 0 bases clipped from V and 5 bases from J, the junction kept 10 bases outside the gene matches. The CDR3 is 16 residues long. The V gene's germline CDR1 is SGHKS and CDR2 YYEKEE (reference sequence). Written as DNA, the CDR3 is TGTGCCAGCAGCTTGGATGGCGGGGGTAATTTGGAGACCCAGTACTTC. This gives the protein CASSLDGGGNLETQYF.

The rearrangement joins TRBV7-2 to TRBJ2-3, with 14 positions matching TRBD2. CDR3 size: 17 residues. Per germline, CDR1 SGHTA and CDR2 FQGNSA. Trimming took 5 bases from V and 6 from J; bases not matched to a gene: 10. CDR3: CASSQGLAGAPRDTQYF. The CDR3 coding sequence is TGTGCCAGCAGCCAGGGACTAGCGGGGGCTCCGCGGGATACGCAGTATTTT.

This clone showed up just once. The chain carries TRBV5-6 and TRBJ2-7; 8 positions agree with TRBD2. Germline-derived CDR1 and CDR2 are SGHDT and YYEEEE. V lost 4 bases, J lost 5 bases, and 14 bases stayed unmatched. This CDR3 region has 16 residues. In DNA form, the CDR3 reads TGTGCCAGCAGCCCTGGCCTCCGCGGGGGGCTCGACGAGCAGTACGTC. The encoded protein is CASSPGLRGGLDEQYV.

The rearrangement uses TRBV30 and TRBJ1-5; D gene unclear. Germline lookup yields CDR1 GTSNPN and CDR2 SVGIG (reference sequence). The CDR3 is made up of 13 amino acids. V lost 0 bases, J lost 3 bases, and 6 bases lay in between. The CDR3 DNA follows: TGTGCCTGGAGTGTAACAGACAATCAGCCCCAGCATTTT. Amino acid sequence: CAWSVTDNQPQHF.

The chain employs TRBV18 and TRBJ1-2; the D gene is possibly TRBD1 (5 bases). V was cut by 8 bases and J by 0 bases, with 13 bases left in between. The germline CDR1 and CDR2 sequences are KGHSH and LQKENI. The CDR3 is 14 amino acids. CDR3 loop: CASRNRSTNYGYTF. CDR3 nucleotides: TGTGCCAGCCGTAACAGGAGTACTAACTATGGCTACACCTTC. Together with reference TRBV18 and TRBJ1-2, the CDR3 gives the full variable domain: NAGVMQNPRHLVRRRGQEARLRCSPMKGHSHVYWYRQLPEEGLKFMVYLQKENIIDESGMPKERFSAEFPKEGPSILRIQQVVRGDSAAYFCASRNRSTNYGYTFGSGTRLTVV.